The rows below give T cell receptor beta chains drawn from one sample of a study of blood T cell repertoires in COVID-19. Here immunoSEQ multiplex PCR was the method, and the copy in TCRdb shows in-frame clones only, minus some. The sample includes some 360,000 clones, about nine tenths of them seen just once. Sequenced material: PBMCs or T cells enriched from blood (not recorded which). These receptors all come from a woman aged 25 to 45 who had been exposed to COVID-19. Each CDR3 is given with its conserved first and last residue. The D gene is left open where the match is weak.

J gene,D gene,CDR3 length,V gene,CDR3 protein
TRBJ2-7,.,12,TRBV12-3/TRBV12-4,CASSFGSYEQYF
TRBJ2-1,TRBD2,16,TRBV5-5,CASSSGWASGYNEQFF
TRBJ2-5,.,14,TRBV7-9,CASSLAGAQETQYF
TRBJ2-1,TRBD2,16,TRBV4-2,CASSPTTSGSQYEQFF
TRBJ1-5,.,14,TRBV25-1,CASSEYQFGMPQHF
TRBJ1-4,.,16,TRBV11-3,CASSLDVGTGNEKLFF
TRBJ2-1,TRBD1,18,TRBV9,CASSVGAGTGGLGNEQFF
TRBJ1-2,TRBD1,17,TRBV5-1,CASSLEGQEIRVYGYTF
TRBJ1-2,.,13,TRBV7-9,CASSLVVSYGYTF
TRBJ2-7,TRBD2,15,TRBV23-1,CASACSGPQSYEQYF
TRBJ2-3,.,13,TRBV6-5,CASRTGGTDTQYF
TRBJ1-5,TRBD1,14,TRBV28,CASLWTGGNQPQHF
TRBJ1-2,TRBD1,15,TRBV30,CAWSKSQGQIYGYTF
TRBJ2-7,.,15,TRBV7-3,CASSLTRGSSYEQYF
TRBJ2-7,TRBD2,14,TRBV27,CASREGIAGFEQYF
TRBJ2-2,TRBD2,17,TRBV5-1,CASSFPPGTSNTGELFF
TRBJ1-2,.,17,TRBV9,CASSVAYWGSPMYGYTF
TRBJ2-7,.,12,TRBV29-1,CSVSTVRDEQYF
TRBJ1-4,.,16,TRBV15,CATSRGTLRGGEKLFF
TRBJ1-4,TRBD1,14,TRBV9,CASSVGQGGEKLFF
TRBJ1-6,TRBD1,15,TRBV2,CASSDRDRPNSPLHF
TRBJ2-7,.,15,TRBV7-3,CASSFYREGVYEQYF
TRBJ2-3,.,15,TRBV6-4,CASSDSALLADTQYF
TRBJ2-6,.,15,TRBV28,CASSLMAGGANVLTF
TRBJ2-5,TRBD2,14,TRBV5-1,CASSPGTIQETQYF
TRBJ1-5,.,16,TRBV4-2,CASSQEGGDSNQPQHF
TRBJ1-6,TRBD1,16,TRBV3-1/TRBV3-2,CASSQDLGTGASPLHF
TRBJ1-2,TRBD1,13,TRBV19,CASSLDRANGYTF
TRBJ1-5,TRBD1,15,TRBV9,CASISRGRKDQPQHF
TRBJ2-6,.,17,TRBV18,CASSPLGTTSGANVLTF
TRBJ2-6,.,20,TRBV10-3,CAISENTGDPGGSGANVLTF
TRBJ2-7,.,12,TRBV7-8,CASSPSSYEQYF
TRBJ1-2,TRBD1,13,TRBV6-2/TRBV6-3,CASSYFGTGSYTF
TRBJ1-2,.,15,TRBV9,CASSVEAYGTYGYTF
TRBJ2-3,.,17,TRBV11-3,CASSSQSRLVNGDTQYF
TRBJ2-2,.,16,TRBV5-6,CASSLLLPGGTGELFF
TRBJ1-4,TRBD1,13,TRBV7-9,CASRPLTGGKLFF
TRBJ2-5,TRBD2,15,TRBV11-2,CASSRRTSGQETQYF
TRBJ1-3,TRBD1,15,TRBV25-1,CASSRGTGAGNTIYF
TRBJ1-5,TRBD1,16,TRBV5-3,CARSLSPDRGNQPQHF
TRBJ2-1,TRBD2,15,TRBV6-4,CASSVFGGLYNEQFF
TRBJ2-7,.,16,TRBV14,CASSPPGGGPPYEQYF
TRBJ1-2,TRBD1,19,TRBV9,CASSASPSIPGQGGYGYTF
TRBJ2-5,TRBD2,14,TRBV6-5,CATGLAGDQETQYF
TRBJ2-2,TRBD2,16,TRBV5-4,CASSLNRLAGTGELFF
TRBJ1-5,TRBD1,16,TRBV19,CASSTDTGVLGQPQHF
TRBJ1-3,.,14,TRBV5-1,CASSLGAFGNTIYF
TRBJ2-1,TRBD2,16,TRBV3-1/TRBV3-2,CASSQGASGRAGEQFF
TRBJ2-7,TRBD1,13,TRBV29-1,CSVLGTASYEQYF
TRBJ2-3,TRBD1,14,TRBV5-1,CASSSLGGADTQYF
TRBJ1-4,TRBD1,15,TRBV5-1,CASSTTGDINEKLFF
TRBJ1-5,TRBD1,14,TRBV27,CASSIGTVHGPQHF
TRBJ1-1,.,12,TRBV12-3/TRBV12-4,CASTLDRAEAFF
TRBJ1-2,.,14,TRBV7-2,CASSLAGGNYGYTF
TRBJ1-1,TRBD1,16,TRBV7-8,CASSYGDRGVSTEAFF
TRBJ1-4,TRBD1,14,TRBV28,CASSFWQGDEKLFF
TRBJ2-5,TRBD1,16,TRBV7-6,CASTFPIGTGDGTQYF
TRBJ1-3,.,15,TRBV18,CASSPVTGIGNTIYF
TRBJ2-3,.,11,TRBV5-1,CASRSTDTQYF
TRBJ2-7,.,16,TRBV19,CASSIDSGWKGYEQYF